This T cell receptor beta chain was observed in a study of OX40 agonist ivuxolimab in advanced cancers. With respect to the entire study: Ivuxolimab was an agonistic, fully human IgG2 monoclonal antibody directed against OX40 (CD134), a costimulatory receptor. Intravenous ivuxolimab was administered to patients every 2 weeks at six dose levels: 0.01, 0.1, 0.3, 1.5, 3 and 10 mg/kg. Of the approximately 54 patients in dose escalation, around 19 had hepatocellular carcinoma, about 15 had melanoma, 9 had renal cell carcinoma and 9 had head and neck cancer. A male proportion of 75% to 85% and a mean age of 60 years, ranging from about 20 to 79, were recorded for the dose-escalation cohort. Patients were allowed to have had prior anti-PD-1, anti-PD-L1 or anti-CTLA-4 therapy, and approximately 40% of the dose-escalation patients had previously received checkpoint inhibitors. Partial responses occurred in three dose-escalation patients, of whom one had hepatocellular carcinoma and two had cutaneous melanoma. The purpose of peripheral TCRbeta sequencing was to test whether ivuxolimab changed TCR sequence diversity and led to clonal T-cell expansion. The paper describes the monotherapy dose-escalation part (N of about 52 patients) of the phase I trial of ivuxolimab. The study at large found these results: After ivuxolimab, expanded clones were on average more numerous among CD8+ T cells than among CD4+ T cells. Which antigens the clonally expanded peripheral T cells were specific for was not determined. Low levels of normalized T-cell clonal expansion were also shown by some nonresponding patients. At doses of 0.1 to 3.0 mg/kg, clonal expansion of both CD4+ and CD8+ T cells in blood was seen between baseline and week 6. Partial responders in the 0.1-3.0 mg/kg groups had among the lowest normalized peripheral clonal expansion, especially among CD8+ T cells.

With respect to this clone: Its specific antigen is unknown. No much larger clone is present one base from it, and per-base qualities are unavailable.

To sequence the TCRbeta CDR3 region, genomic DNA was isolated from the sorted cells. The immunoSEQ Assay was used to sequence the TCRbeta CDR3 regions. In TCRdb, the immuneACCESS table is reduced to in-frame sequences with V and J assigned. These tables do not hold every clone; where another copy was compared, an unresolved V gene accounts for under half, and the others remain unexplained. The sample data list 60,000 to 80,000 clones, and 84% of these were observed just once. Under 2% of the sample goes to the ten largest clones. The cysteine opens and the phenylalanine closes a CDR3 of 12 amino acids. Only the CDR3 DNA stays, 36 bases, in frame from base 1. V loses 7 bases of germline sequence and J loses 1 base, and the interval between the two ends is 10 bases. For CDR1 and CDR2, the germline V gene lists SQVTM and ANQGSEA. The trial excluded patients who had a history of autoimmune disease or who were on systemic immunosuppression. Peripheral blood for TCR sequencing was collected from all dose cohorts at baseline, on cycle 4 day 1, and on cycle 7 day 1. Samples came from an open-label, multicenter, first-in-human phase I dose-escalation trial of ivuxolimab. Adults with locally advanced or metastatic head and neck squamous cell, hepatocellular, melanoma or renal cell carcinoma were enrolled in the trial. Before TCR sequencing, CD4+ T cells and CD8+ T cells were sorted from peripheral blood as separate populations.

Sequenced here: CD4+ or CD8+ T cells sorted from blood, sampled in a trial of the OX40 agonist ivuxolimab. This clonotype was sampled from an adult with an advanced solid tumor such as melanoma, head and neck, liver or kidney cancer. The chain links TRBV29-1 with TRBJ1-1; no D gene is confidently identified. CDR3 loop: CSAVWTNTEAFF. The DNA sequence is TGCAGCGCCGTCTGGACGAACACTGAAGCTTTCTTT.